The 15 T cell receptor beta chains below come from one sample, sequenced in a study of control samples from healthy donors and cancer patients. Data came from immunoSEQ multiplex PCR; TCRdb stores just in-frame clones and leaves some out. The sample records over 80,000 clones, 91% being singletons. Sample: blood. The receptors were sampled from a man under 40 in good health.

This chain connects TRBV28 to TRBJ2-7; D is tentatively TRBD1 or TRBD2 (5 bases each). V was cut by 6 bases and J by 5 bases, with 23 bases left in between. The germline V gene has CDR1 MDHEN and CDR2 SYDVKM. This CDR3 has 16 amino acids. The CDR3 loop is CASSRLPGAFGDEQYF. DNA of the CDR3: TGTGCCAGCAGCCGCCTCCCCGGGGCCTTTGGGGACGAGCAGTACTTC.

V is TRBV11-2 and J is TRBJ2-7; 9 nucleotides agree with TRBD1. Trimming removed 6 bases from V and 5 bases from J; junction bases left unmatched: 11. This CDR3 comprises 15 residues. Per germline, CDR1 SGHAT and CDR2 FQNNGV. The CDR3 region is CASRSGGTGIHEQYF. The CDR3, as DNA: TGTGCCAGCAGATCCGGTGGGACAGGGATCCACGAGCAGTACTTC.

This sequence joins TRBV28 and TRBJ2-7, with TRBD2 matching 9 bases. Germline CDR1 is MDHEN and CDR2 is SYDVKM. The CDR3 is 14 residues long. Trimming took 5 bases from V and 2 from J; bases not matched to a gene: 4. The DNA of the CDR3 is TGTGCCAGCAGTCCCCGGACTAGCGCCTACGAGCAGTACTTC. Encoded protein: CASSPRTSAYEQYF.

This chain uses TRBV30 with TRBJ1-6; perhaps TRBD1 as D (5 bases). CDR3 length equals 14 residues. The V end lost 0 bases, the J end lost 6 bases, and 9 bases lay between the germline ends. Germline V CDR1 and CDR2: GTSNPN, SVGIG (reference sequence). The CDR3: CAWSVREGNSPLHF. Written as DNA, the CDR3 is TGTGCCTGGAGTGTCAGGGAAGGTAATTCACCCCTCCACTTT. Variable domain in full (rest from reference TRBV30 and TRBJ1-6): SQTIHQWPATLVQPVGSPLSLECTVEGTSNPNLYWYRQAAGRGLQLLFYSVGIGQISSEVPQNLSASRPQDRQFILSSKKLLLSDSGFYLCAWSVREGNSPLHFGNGTRLTVT.

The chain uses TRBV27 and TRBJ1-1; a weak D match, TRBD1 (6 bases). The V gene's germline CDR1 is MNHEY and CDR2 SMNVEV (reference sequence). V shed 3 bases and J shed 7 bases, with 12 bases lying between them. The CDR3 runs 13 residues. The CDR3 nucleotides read TGTGCCAGCAGTTTCGGGGGGGCGCTTGAAGCTTTCTTT. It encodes CASSFGGALEAFF.

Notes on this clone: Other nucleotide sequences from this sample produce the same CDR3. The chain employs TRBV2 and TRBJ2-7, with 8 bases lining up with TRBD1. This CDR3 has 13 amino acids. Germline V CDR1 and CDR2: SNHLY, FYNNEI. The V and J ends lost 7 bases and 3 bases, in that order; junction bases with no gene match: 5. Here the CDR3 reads CASKYRGDYEQYF. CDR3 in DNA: TGTGCCAGCAAGTACAGGGGGGACTACGAGCAGTACTTC.

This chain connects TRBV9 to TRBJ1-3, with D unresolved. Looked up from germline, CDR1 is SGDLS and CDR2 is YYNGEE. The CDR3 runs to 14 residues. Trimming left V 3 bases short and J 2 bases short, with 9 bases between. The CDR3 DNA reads TGTGCCAGCAGCGACCCCACCCCTGGAAACACCATATATTTT. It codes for CASSDPTPGNTIYF.

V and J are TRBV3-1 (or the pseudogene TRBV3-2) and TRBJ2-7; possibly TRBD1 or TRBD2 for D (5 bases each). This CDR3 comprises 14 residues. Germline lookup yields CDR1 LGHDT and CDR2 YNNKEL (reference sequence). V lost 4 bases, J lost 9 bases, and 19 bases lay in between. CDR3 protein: CASSPNGERGVQYF. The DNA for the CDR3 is TGTGCCAGCAGCCCCAATGGCGAGCGAGGGGTGCAGTACTTC.

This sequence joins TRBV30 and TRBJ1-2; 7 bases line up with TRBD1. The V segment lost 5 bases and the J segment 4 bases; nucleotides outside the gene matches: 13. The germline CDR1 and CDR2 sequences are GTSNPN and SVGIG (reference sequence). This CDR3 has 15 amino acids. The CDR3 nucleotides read TGTGCCTGGGGGGTTGCGGGCAGGGGGATCTATGGCTACACCTTC. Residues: CAWGVAGRGIYGYTF.

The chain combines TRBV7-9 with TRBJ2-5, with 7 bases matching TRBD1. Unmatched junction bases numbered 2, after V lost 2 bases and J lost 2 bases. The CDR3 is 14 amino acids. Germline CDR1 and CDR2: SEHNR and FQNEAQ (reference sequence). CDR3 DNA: TGTGCCAGCAGCTTAATGGGACAGCAAGAGACCCAGTACTTC. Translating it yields CASSLMGQQETQYF.

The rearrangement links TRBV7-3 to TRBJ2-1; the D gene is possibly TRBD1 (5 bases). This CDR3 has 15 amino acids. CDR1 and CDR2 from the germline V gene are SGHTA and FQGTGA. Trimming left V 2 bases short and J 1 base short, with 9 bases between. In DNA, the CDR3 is TGTGCCAGCAGCTTAGGGCAGGGTTCCTACAATGAGCAGTTCTTC. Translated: CASSLGQGSYNEQFF. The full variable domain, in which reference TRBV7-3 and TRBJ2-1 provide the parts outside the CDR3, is GAGVSQTPSNKVTEKGKYVELRCDPISGHTALYWYRQSLGQGPEFLIYFQGTGAADDSGLPNDRFFAVRPEGSVSTLKIQRTERGDSAVYLCASSLGQGSYNEQFFGPGTRLTVL.

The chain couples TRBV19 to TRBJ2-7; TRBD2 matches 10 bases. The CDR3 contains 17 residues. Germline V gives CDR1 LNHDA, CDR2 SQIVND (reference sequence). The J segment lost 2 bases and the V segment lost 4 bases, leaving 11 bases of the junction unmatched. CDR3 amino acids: CASSTGSGRESTYEQYF. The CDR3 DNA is TGTGCCAGTAGTACGGGCAGCGGGAGGGAATCAACCTACGAGCAGTACTTC.

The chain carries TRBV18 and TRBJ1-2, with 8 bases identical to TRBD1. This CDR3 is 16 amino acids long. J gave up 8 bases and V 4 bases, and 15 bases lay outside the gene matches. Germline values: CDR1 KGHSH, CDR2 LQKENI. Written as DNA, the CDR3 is TGTGCCAGCTCACTACCTGCCCCAGGGGGCCGAGAAGGCTACACCTTC. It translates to CASSLPAPGGREGYTF.

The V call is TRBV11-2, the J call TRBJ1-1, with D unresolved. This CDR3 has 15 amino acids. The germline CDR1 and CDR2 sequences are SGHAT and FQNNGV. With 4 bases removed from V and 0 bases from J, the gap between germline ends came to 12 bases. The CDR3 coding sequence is TGTGCCAGCAGCTCCCCCCTCGGCCTGAACACTGAAGCTTTCTTT. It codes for CASSSPLGLNTEAFF.

The CDR3 spells CASSRTQAPYNEQFF. CDR3 nucleotides: TGTGCCAGCAGCCGGACCCAGGCACCCTACAATGAGCAGTTCTTC. The chain carries TRBV3-1 (or the pseudogene TRBV3-2) and TRBJ2-1; D is undetermined. V gave up 4 bases and J gave up 2 bases, with 12 bases separating them. This CDR3 has 15 amino acids. The V gene's germline CDR1 is LGHDT and CDR2 YNNKEL (reference sequence).